A selection of T cell receptor beta chains follows, all from one sample in a study of T cell repertoires in cytomegalovirus infection. These TCRs are of unknown antigen specificity. TCRdb recomputed calls from the reads with MiXCR, one row per CDR3 protein. This sample yields hundreds of thousands of distinct CDR3 sequences, of which around a third are seen a single time; 18% belongs to the top ten. The sequenced sample was cultured PBMCs, obtained from culture after CMV antigen stimulation. The receptors stem from a human donor in good health (CMV status not recorded). Some clones in this sample may be carry-over from other donors' samples. Both conserved end residues are part of each CDR3. The D gene is left open where the match is weak. Rows give clone size only sometimes, using once, few, many, or a class for an expanded clone.

d_gene: .; v_gene: TRBV6-2/TRBV6-3; abundance: few; j_gene: TRBJ1-1; CDR3nt: TGTGCCAGCAGTTACAGGAATTGGGACACTGAAGCTTTCTTT; CDR3aa: CASSYRNWDTEAFF
d_gene: TRBD1; v_gene: TRBV12-5; abundance: .; j_gene: TRBJ1-2; CDR3nt: TGTGCTAGTGGCGGGACAGCTTATGGCTACACCTTC; CDR3aa: CASGGTAYGYTF
d_gene: .; v_gene: TRBV12-3/TRBV12-4; abundance: .; j_gene: TRBJ1-6; CDR3nt: TGTGCCAGCAGTTTAGCGCGGGGGCGGGATGATAATTCACCCCTCCACTTT; CDR3aa: CASSLARGRDDNSPLHF
d_gene: .; v_gene: TRBV10-3; abundance: .; j_gene: TRBJ1-5; CDR3nt: TGTGCCATAAGACAGGCCGGTGGGGGCAATCAGCCCCAGCATTTT; CDR3aa: CAIRQAGGGNQPQHF
d_gene: .; v_gene: TRBV5-4; abundance: .; j_gene: TRBJ1-1; CDR3nt: TGTGCCAGCAGCTTGGCGTCCTCACTGAACACTGAAGCTTTCTTT; CDR3aa: CASSLASSLNTEAFF
d_gene: TRBD2; v_gene: TRBV7-6; abundance: .; j_gene: TRBJ2-1; CDR3nt: TGTGCCAGCAGCCCTCGACTAGCGGGGGGGCCCGCGATCCATGAGCAGTTCTTC; CDR3aa: CASSPRLAGGPAIHEQFF
d_gene: .; v_gene: TRBV10-3; abundance: few; j_gene: TRBJ1-4; CDR3nt: TGTGCCGCAGGCACAGGAGACCTAGGCCATGAAAAACTGTTTTTT; CDR3aa: CAAGTGDLGHEKLFF
d_gene: .; v_gene: TRBV7-2; abundance: many; j_gene: TRBJ2-1; CDR3nt: TGTGCCAGCAGCTTAGTCGTTTCTACGAATGAGCAGTTCTTC; CDR3aa: CASSLVVSTNEQFF
d_gene: .; v_gene: TRBV10-3; abundance: few; j_gene: TRBJ2-3; CDR3nt: TGTGCCATCAGTGAGTCCACAGATACGCAGTATTTT; CDR3aa: CAISESTDTQYF
d_gene: .; v_gene: TRBV11-2; abundance: few; j_gene: TRBJ2-3; CDR3nt: TGTGCCAGCAGGCCGCCGGGACTGGAAACAGATACGCAGTATTTT; CDR3aa: CASRPPGLETDTQYF
d_gene: TRBD1; v_gene: TRBV5-6; abundance: .; j_gene: TRBJ1-2; CDR3nt: TGTGCCAGCAGCTTGGCCTGGGGGACAGGGGTTGACGGCTACACCTTC; CDR3aa: CASSLAWGTGVDGYTF
d_gene: .; v_gene: TRBV11-2; abundance: .; j_gene: TRBJ2-7; CDR3nt: TGTGCCAGCAGCTTTGTCGGGACCACCTACGAGCAGTACTTC; CDR3aa: CASSFVGTTYEQYF
d_gene: .; v_gene: TRBV15; abundance: .; j_gene: TRBJ2-1; CDR3nt: TGTGCCACCGGGGGAGTGTACAATGAGCAGTTCTTC; CDR3aa: CATGGVYNEQFF
d_gene: .; v_gene: TRBV28; abundance: .; j_gene: TRBJ1-1; CDR3nt: TGTGCCAGCAGTAGCCGGGACGGTGAAGCTTTCTTT; CDR3aa: CASSSRDGEAFF
d_gene: .; v_gene: TRBV28; abundance: .; j_gene: TRBJ1-4; CDR3nt: TGTGCCAGCAGTTTTGGGGACCGTGAAAAACTGTTTTTT; CDR3aa: CASSFGDREKLFF